The source of this TCR beta chain is a study of CD8 T cells in ankylosing spondylitis. This CDR3 is 13 amino acids long. Germline V gives CDR1 LNHNV, CDR2 YYDKDF (reference sequence). Broader study findings: Disease-associated clonotypes exhibited CD8+ identity and were relatively infrequent in peripheral blood. The study identified a TCR beta motif of eight highly homologous variants that appeared characteristic of ankylosing spondylitis blood.

Quantitative barcoded 5'-RACE was used to prepare TCR beta libraries. Each CDR3 protein is one row after TCRdb ran MiXCR on the 5' RACE reads. The table has about 230,000 distinct CDR3 sequences, 8.2% seen once; the top ten hold more than 4%. About this clonotype: Its antigen is currently unknown. At one end, the junction sequence differs from germline, possibly due to a read error.

This chain links TRBV15 with TRBJ2-1; TRBD1 might be the D (5 bases). The TCR comes from a female donor with ankylosing spondylitis or in good health (not recorded which). What was sequenced was blood, either unsorted or a sorted T cell fraction (not recorded which). The DNA for the CDR3 is TGTGCCACCGGCAGACAGCGCTCGAATGAGCAGTTCTTC. Translated, it gives CATGRQRSNEQFF.